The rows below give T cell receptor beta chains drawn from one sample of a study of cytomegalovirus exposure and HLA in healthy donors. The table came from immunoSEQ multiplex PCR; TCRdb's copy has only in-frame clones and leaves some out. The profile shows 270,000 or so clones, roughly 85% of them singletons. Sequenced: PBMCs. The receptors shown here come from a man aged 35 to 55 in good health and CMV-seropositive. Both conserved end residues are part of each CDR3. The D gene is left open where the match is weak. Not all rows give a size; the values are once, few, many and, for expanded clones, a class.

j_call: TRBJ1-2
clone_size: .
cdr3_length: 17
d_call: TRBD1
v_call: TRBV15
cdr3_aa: CATSRVGTGSPNYGYTF
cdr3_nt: TGTGCCACCAGCAGAGTAGGGACAGGATCACCTAACTATGGCTACACCTTC

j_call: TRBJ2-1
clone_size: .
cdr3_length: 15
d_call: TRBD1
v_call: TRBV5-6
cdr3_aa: CASSYGQGPYNEQFF
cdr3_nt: TGTGCCAGCAGCTACGGACAGGGTCCCTACAATGAGCAGTTCTTC

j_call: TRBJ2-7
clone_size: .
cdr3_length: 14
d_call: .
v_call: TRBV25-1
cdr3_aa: CASSEYHSSYEQYF
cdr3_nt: TGTGCCAGCAGTGAATATCACAGCTCCTACGAGCAGTACTTC

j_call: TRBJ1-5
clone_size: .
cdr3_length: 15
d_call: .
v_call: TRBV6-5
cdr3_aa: CASSYATASNQPQHF
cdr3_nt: TGTGCCAGCAGTTACGCCACAGCTAGCAATCAGCCCCAGCATTTT

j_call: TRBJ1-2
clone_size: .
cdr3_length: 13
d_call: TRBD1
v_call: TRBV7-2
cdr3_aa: CASSPDRVYGYTF
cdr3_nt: TGTGCCAGCAGCCCGGACAGGGTTTATGGCTACACCTTC

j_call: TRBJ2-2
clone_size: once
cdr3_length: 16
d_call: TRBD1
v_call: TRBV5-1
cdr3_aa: CASSLVTGLGTGELFF
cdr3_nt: TGCGCCAGCAGCTTGGTGACAGGGTTGGGCACCGGGGAGCTGTTTTTT

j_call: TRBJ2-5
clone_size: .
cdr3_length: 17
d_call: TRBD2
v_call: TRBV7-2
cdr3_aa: CASTISGNVAYQETQYF
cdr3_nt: TGTGCCAGCACCATTAGCGGGAACGTGGCTTACCAAGAGACCCAGTACTTC

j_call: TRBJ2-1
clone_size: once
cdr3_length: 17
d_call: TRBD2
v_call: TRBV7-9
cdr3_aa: CASSSIRGTRMLHEQFF
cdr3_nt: TGTGCCAGCAGCTCGATCCGGGGGACTAGGATGTTACATGAGCAGTTCTTC

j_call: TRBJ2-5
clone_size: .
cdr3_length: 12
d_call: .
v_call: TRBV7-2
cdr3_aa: CASSLESGTQYF
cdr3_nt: TGTGCCAGCAGCTTAGAATCCGGGACCCAGTACTTC

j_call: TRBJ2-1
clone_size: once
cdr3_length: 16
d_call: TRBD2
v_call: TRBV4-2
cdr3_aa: CASRQEPLAGGDEQFF
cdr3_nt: TGTGCCAGCAGACAGGAACCACTAGCGGGAGGTGATGAGCAGTTCTTC

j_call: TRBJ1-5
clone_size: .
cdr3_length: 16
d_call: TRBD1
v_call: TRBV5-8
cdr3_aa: CASRTGQGIPNQPQHF
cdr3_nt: TGTGCCAGCAGAACCGGACAGGGAATCCCAAATCAGCCCCAGCATTTT

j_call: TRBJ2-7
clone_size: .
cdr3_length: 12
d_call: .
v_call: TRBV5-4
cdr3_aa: CASSLRSDEQYF
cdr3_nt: TGTGCCAGCAGCTTGCGAAGCGACGAGCAGTACTTC

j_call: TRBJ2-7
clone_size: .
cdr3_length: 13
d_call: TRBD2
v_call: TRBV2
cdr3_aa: CATRVAGGYEQYF
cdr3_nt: TGTGCCACCCGGGTTGCGGGAGGGTACGAGCAGTACTTC

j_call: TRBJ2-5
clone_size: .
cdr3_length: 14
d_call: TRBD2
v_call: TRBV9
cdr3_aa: CASSVVAGVETQYF
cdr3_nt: TGTGCCAGCAGCGTAGTAGCGGGAGTGGAGACCCAGTACTTC

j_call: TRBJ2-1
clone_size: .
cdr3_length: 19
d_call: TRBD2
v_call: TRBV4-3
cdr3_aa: CASSQDPIAGGLSYNEQFF
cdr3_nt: TGCGCCAGCAGCCAAGATCCCATAGCGGGAGGCCTCTCCTACAATGAGCAGTTCTTC

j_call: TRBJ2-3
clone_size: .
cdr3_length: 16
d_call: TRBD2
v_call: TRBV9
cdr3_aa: CASSVGLAESTDTQYF
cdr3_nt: TGTGCCAGCAGCGTAGGACTAGCGGAGAGCACAGATACGCAGTATTTT

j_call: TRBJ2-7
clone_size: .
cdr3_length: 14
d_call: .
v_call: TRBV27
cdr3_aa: CASSQRASGYEQYF
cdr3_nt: TGTGCCAGCAGTCAGAGGGCCTCGGGCTACGAGCAGTACTTC

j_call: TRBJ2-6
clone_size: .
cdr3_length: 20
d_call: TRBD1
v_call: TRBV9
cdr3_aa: CASSGTPRDSQTSGANVLTF
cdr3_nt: TGTGCCAGCAGCGGCACCCCTCGGGACAGCCAAACCTCTGGGGCCAACGTCCTGACTTTC

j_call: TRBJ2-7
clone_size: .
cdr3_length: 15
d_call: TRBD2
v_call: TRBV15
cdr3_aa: CATSRVPGGTYEQYF
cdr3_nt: TGTGCCACCAGCAGAGTCCCGGGGGGGACCTACGAGCAGTACTTC

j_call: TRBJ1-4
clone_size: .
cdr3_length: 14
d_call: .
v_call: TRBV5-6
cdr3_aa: CASSSPGINEKLFF
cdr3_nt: TGTGCCAGCAGTTCTCCGGGTATAAATGAAAAACTGTTTTTT

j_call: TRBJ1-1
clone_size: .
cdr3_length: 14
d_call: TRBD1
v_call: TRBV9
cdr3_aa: CASSGGDSRGRAFF
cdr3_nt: TGTGCCAGCAGCGGAGGGGACAGCCGAGGGAGAGCTTTCTTT

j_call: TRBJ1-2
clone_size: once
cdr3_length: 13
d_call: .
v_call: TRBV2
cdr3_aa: CASIPGRGFGYTF
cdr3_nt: TGTGCCAGCATCCCGGGGAGAGGGTTTGGCTACACCTTC

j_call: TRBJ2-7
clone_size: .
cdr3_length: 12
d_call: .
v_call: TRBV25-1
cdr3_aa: CASSAYPYEQYF
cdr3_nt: TGTGCCAGCAGTGCCTACCCCTACGAGCAGTACTTC

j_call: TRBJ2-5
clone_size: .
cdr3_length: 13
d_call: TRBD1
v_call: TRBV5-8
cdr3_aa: CASSLDRGETQYF
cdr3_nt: TGTGCCAGCAGCTTAGACAGGGGAGAGACCCAGTACTTC

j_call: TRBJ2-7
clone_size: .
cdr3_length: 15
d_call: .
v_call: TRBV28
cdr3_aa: CASRVLTNLYYEQYF
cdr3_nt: TGTGCCAGCAGGGTACTAACCAACCTATACTACGAGCAGTACTTC

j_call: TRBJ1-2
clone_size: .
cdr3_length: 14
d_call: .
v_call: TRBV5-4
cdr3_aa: CASRYGGDNYGYTF
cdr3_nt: TGTGCCAGCAGATACGGGGGGGACAACTATGGCTACACCTTC

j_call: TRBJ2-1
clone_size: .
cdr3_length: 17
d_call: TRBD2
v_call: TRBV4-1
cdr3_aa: CASSLRTSGQGVNEQFF
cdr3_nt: TGCGCCAGCAGCCTGAGGACTAGCGGACAAGGGGTGAATGAGCAGTTCTTC

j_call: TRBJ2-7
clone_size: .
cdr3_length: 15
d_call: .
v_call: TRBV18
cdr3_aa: CASSPWAGKPYEQYF
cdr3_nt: TGTGCCAGCTCACCATGGGCAGGGAAACCCTACGAGCAGTACTTC

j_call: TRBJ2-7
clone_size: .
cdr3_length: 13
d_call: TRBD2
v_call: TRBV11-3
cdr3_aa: CASSLEGGEEQYF
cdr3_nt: TGTGCCAGCAGCTTAGAGGGAGGGGAAGAGCAGTACTTC

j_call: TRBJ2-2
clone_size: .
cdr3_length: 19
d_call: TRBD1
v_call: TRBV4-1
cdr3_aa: CASSQVAGGIVSNTGELFF
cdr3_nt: TGCGCCAGCAGCCAAGTGGCAGGGGGCATTGTGTCGAACACCGGGGAGCTGTTTTTT

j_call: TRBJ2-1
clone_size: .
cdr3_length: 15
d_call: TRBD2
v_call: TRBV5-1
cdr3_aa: CASSSNAGVSNEQFF
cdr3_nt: TGCGCCAGCAGCTCGAATGCGGGAGTATCAAATGAGCAGTTCTTC

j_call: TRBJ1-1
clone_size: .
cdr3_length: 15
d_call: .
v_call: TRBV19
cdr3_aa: CASSTPGTLNTEAFF
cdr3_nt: TGTGCCAGTAGTACACCCGGGACATTGAACACTGAAGCTTTCTTT

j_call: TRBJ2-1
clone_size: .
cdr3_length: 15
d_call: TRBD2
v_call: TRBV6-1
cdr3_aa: CASTLAGGYYNEQFF
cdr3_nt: TGTGCCAGCACCCTAGCGGGAGGGTACTACAATGAGCAGTTCTTC